The entry that follows covers one T cell receptor (beta chain) sequence. After removal of 1 base from V and 6 bases from J, the junction contained 6 bases not matched to a gene. Per germline, CDR1 SEHNR and CDR2 FQNEAQ (reference sequence). The CDR3 extends over 14 amino acids. The assay was immunoSEQ multiplex PCR, and TCRdb's table has in-frame clones only and misses some. In the table there are over 200,000 clones, about 86% of which are singletons. The data were taken from a study of cytomegalovirus exposure and HLA in healthy donors. The chain links TRBV7-9 to TRBJ2-7, with TRBD1 matching over 7 bases. The sample comprised PBMCs. The sequence was obtained from a woman between 18 and 29 years old in good health and CMV-seronegative. CDR3: CASSLGQGGFEQYF. CDR3 DNA: TGTGCCAGCAGCTTAGGACAGGGCGGCTTCGAGCAGTACTTC. The complete variable domain, with remaining parts taken from reference TRBV7-9 and TRBJ2-7, reads DTGVSQNPRHKITKRGQNVTFRCDPISEHNRLYWYRQTLGQGPEFLTYFQNEAQLEKSRLLSDRFSAERPKGSFSTLEIQRTEQGDSAMYLCASSLGQGGFEQYFGPGTRLTVT.